The rows below give T cell receptor beta chains drawn from one sample of a study of blood T cell repertoires in COVID-19. Generated by immunoSEQ multiplex PCR, the TCRdb table keeps only in-frame clones and is missing some. This repertoire shows 250,000 to 300,000 clones, 60% to 75% found once; its top ten account for about 3%. The sequenced sample was peripheral blood. These receptors were taken from a woman older than 75 with acute or convalescent COVID-19. CDR3s include the opening cysteine and the closing phenylalanine or tryptophan. Fields, in order: J gene, clone size, D gene, V gene, CDR3 protein, CDR3 DNA. D genes are given only for firm matches. Part of the rows lack a size; the others show once, few, many or a class for expanded clones.

j_call: TRBJ2-1
clone_size: once
d_call: .
v_call: TRBV1
cdr3_aa: CTSIRCQRVEYNEQFF
cdr3_nt: TGCACCAGCATTCGTTGCCAGCGGGTGGAATACAATGAGCAGTTCTTC

j_call: TRBJ1-2
clone_size: .
d_call: TRBD1
v_call: TRBV7-2
cdr3_aa: CASSPRGSGGNYGYTF
cdr3_nt: TGTGCCAGCAGCCCCCGAGGTTCAGGGGGCAACTATGGCTACACCTTC

j_call: TRBJ2-5
clone_size: few
d_call: .
v_call: TRBV15
cdr3_aa: CATSREETQYF
cdr3_nt: TGTGCCACCAGCAGGGAGGAGACCCAGTACTTC

j_call: TRBJ2-3
clone_size: .
d_call: TRBD2
v_call: TRBV7-3
cdr3_aa: CASSLLAGLAEDTQYF
cdr3_nt: TGTGCCAGCAGCCTCCTCGCGGGACTAGCTGAAGATACGCAGTATTTT

j_call: TRBJ1-5
clone_size: .
d_call: TRBD1
v_call: TRBV6-5
cdr3_aa: CASSQQGASNQPQHF
cdr3_nt: TGTGCCAGCAGCCAACAGGGGGCTAGCAATCAGCCCCAGCATTTT

j_call: TRBJ1-2
clone_size: .
d_call: .
v_call: TRBV7-9
cdr3_aa: CASSLEQGSHGYTF
cdr3_nt: TGTGCCAGCAGCTTAGAACAGGGCAGTCATGGCTACACCTTC

j_call: TRBJ1-1
clone_size: .
d_call: .
v_call: TRBV29-1
cdr3_aa: CSASRQNTEAFF
cdr3_nt: TGCAGCGCTTCTCGACAGAACACTGAAGCTTTCTTT

j_call: TRBJ2-7
clone_size: .
d_call: TRBD1
v_call: TRBV7-2
cdr3_aa: CASSPRQGSYEQYF
cdr3_nt: TGTGCCAGCAGCCCGAGACAGGGGTCCTACGAGCAGTACTTC

j_call: TRBJ2-7
clone_size: .
d_call: .
v_call: TRBV20-1
cdr3_aa: CSASREDEQYF
cdr3_nt: TGCAGTGCTAGTAGAGAAGACGAGCAGTACTTC

j_call: TRBJ1-5
clone_size: .
d_call: TRBD1
v_call: TRBV7-9
cdr3_aa: CASSQGQGVNQPQHF
cdr3_nt: TGTGCCAGCAGCCAGGGACAGGGGGTCAATCAGCCCCAGCATTTT

j_call: TRBJ1-3
clone_size: few
d_call: .
v_call: TRBV3-1/TRBV3-2
cdr3_aa: CASSQDWGHGNTIYF
cdr3_nt: TGTGCCAGCAGCCAAGACTGGGGACATGGAAACACCATATATTTT

j_call: TRBJ1-1
clone_size: .
d_call: .
v_call: TRBV28
cdr3_aa: CASSLRGSTEAFF
cdr3_nt: TGTGCCAGCAGTTTAAGGGGTTCCACTGAAGCTTTCTTT

j_call: TRBJ2-7
clone_size: once
d_call: .
v_call: TRBV13
cdr3_aa: CASSRDRIYEQYF
cdr3_nt: TGTGCCAGCAGCCGCGACAGGATCTACGAGCAGTACTTC